One sample yielded the 15 T cell receptor beta chains listed below, sequenced in a study of cytomegalovirus exposure and HLA in healthy donors. The PCR employed 60 Vbeta primers together with 13 Jbeta primers. Using immunoSEQ multiplex PCR, the repertoire was profiled, and TCRdb retains in-frame clones only, with some absent. The sample shows roughly 80,000 clones, about 81% of them seen only once. The material sequenced was PBMCs. These TCRs come from a woman between 45 and 60 years old in good health and CMV-seronegative.

The CDR3 DNA follows: TGTGCCAGTAGTATAGGAGCCCTCTCTGGAAACACCATATATTTT. Translating gives CASSIGALSGNTIYF. This rearrangement joins TRBV19 to TRBJ1-3; no reliable D call. The length of the CDR3 is 15 residues. V was clipped by 1 base and J by 0 bases, with 7 bases between them. The germline V gene encodes CDR1 LNHDA and CDR2 SQIVND (reference sequence).

The chain links TRBV28 to TRBJ1-5; D is undetermined. Germline V gene sequence: CDR1 MDHEN, CDR2 SYDVKM. V dropped 6 bases and J dropped 3 bases, with 15 bases sitting between them. The CDR3 has 15 residues. The CDR3 here is CASRLGGGNNQPQHF. Written as DNA, the CDR3 is TGTGCCAGCAGACTGGGTGGAGGAAACAATCAGCCCCAGCATTTT.

The chain is built from TRBV7-9 and TRBJ1-4; TRBD1 agrees at 8 bases. V shed 1 base and J 5 bases; nucleotides not matched to a gene: 6. CDR1 and CDR2 from the germline V gene are SEHNR and FQNEAQ (reference sequence). This CDR3 has 16 residues. The CDR3 DNA follows: TGTGCCAGCAGCTTAGTGGGGCACAGGGGGAATGAAAAACTGTTTTTT. It codes for CASSLVGHRGNEKLFF.

J is TRBJ1-1 and V is TRBV7-2; TRBD1 aligns across 8 bases. The CDR3 is 14 residues long. The ends lost 5 bases at V and 4 bases at J; junction bases unmatched: 6. Germline assignment: CDR1 SGHTA and CDR2 FQGNSA. The chain's CDR3 is CASSQDRAFTEAFF. Written as DNA, the CDR3 is TGTGCCAGCAGCCAGGACAGGGCATTCACTGAAGCTTTCTTT.

This chain links TRBV5-1 with TRBJ2-7; possibly TRBD1 for D (5 bases). Germline CDR1 SGHRS, CDR2 YFSETQ. The CDR3 runs to 15 residues. V dropped 3 bases and J dropped 1 base, with 14 bases sitting between them. The CDR3: CASSYSLGPSYEQYF. The DNA of the CDR3 is TGCGCCAGCAGCTACTCCCTGGGGCCTTCCTACGAGCAGTACTTC.

The chain joins TRBV2 to TRBJ2-7, with D tentatively TRBD2 (5 bases). This CDR3 comprises 14 residues. Germline CDR1 SNHLY, CDR2 FYNNEI. V was cut by 6 bases and J by 2 bases, with 14 bases left in between. The CDR3 nucleotides are TGTGCCAGCAGGCTGGCGGCGGGCCCCTACGAGCAGTACTTC. Its translation is CASRLAAGPYEQYF.

This clone appeared once. The chain is built from TRBV19 and TRBJ1-2; tentative D call: TRBD1 (5 bases). Germline CDR1 reads LNHDA; CDR2 reads SQIVND (reference sequence). Trimming left V 6 bases short and J 4 bases short, with 12 bases between. This CDR3 comprises 13 residues. CDR3 region: CASSPGLIYGYTF. The CDR3 DNA is TGTGCCAGTAGCCCGGGACTGATCTATGGCTACACCTTC.

The V call is TRBV27, the J call TRBJ1-6, with D hard to call. Trimming stripped 6 bases from V and 9 bases from J, with 18 bases between. Germline values: CDR1 MNHEY, CDR2 SMNVEV (reference sequence). The CDR3 length is 15 residues. In nucleotides, the CDR3 is TGTGCCAGCAGCACATTCAAAGTCCGGGGTTCACCCCTCCACTTT. Its translation is CASSTFKVRGSPLHF.

The genes are TRBV11-2 and TRBJ1-1; possible D gene TRBD1, 5 bases. The germline gives CDR1 SGHAT, CDR2 FQNNGV. The CDR3 sequence is 15 residues long. The V end lost 0 bases, the J end lost 0 bases, and 8 bases lay between the germline ends. CDR3 nucleotides: TGTGCCAGCAGCTTAGACAGGGCTATGAACACTGAAGCTTTCTTT. Protein sequence: CASSLDRAMNTEAFF.

V usage is TRBV2 and J usage is TRBJ2-5; TRBD1 is a possible D gene (5 bases). CDR1 and CDR2 (germline): SNHLY, FYNNEI. The CDR3 sequence is 12 residues long. V was cut by 7 bases and J by 2 bases, with 8 bases left in between. Here the CDR3 reads CASKQDQETQYF. The CDR3 DNA follows: TGTGCCAGCAAACAGGATCAAGAGACCCAGTACTTC.

The gene calls are TRBV2 and TRBJ1-4, with 10 bases that match TRBD1. The J segment lost 7 bases and the V segment lost 8 bases, leaving 7 bases of the junction unmatched. The length of the CDR3 is 14 residues. Germline CDR1 SNHLY, CDR2 FYNNEI. CDR3 residues: CASLLGQGIEKLFF. The CDR3 nucleotides are TGTGCCAGCCTCCTGGGACAGGGGATTGAAAAACTGTTTTTT.

The chain links TRBV5-1 to TRBJ1-1, with 7 bases that match TRBD1. Trimming cost V 3 bases and J 2 bases; bases outside gene matches: 10. The germline gives CDR1 SGHRS, CDR2 YFSETQ. CDR3 length: 16 amino acids. The CDR3 DNA is TGCGCCAGCAGCTGGGACAGTCCGAGTCCAAACACTGAAGCTTTCTTT. Amino acids: CASSWDSPSPNTEAFF.

The V call is TRBV10-3, the J call TRBJ1-2; 9 bases line up with TRBD1. The CDR3 loop spans 17 amino acids. CDR1 and CDR2 (germline): ENHRY, SYGVKD. V shed 3 bases, J shed 0 bases, and the junction held 8 bases outside the gene matches. For the CDR3, the DNA is TGTGCCATCAGTGAAGACAGGGGGACACTTACTAACTATGGCTACACCTTC. Amino acid sequence: CAISEDRGTLTNYGYTF.

The rearrangement links TRBV6-1 to TRBJ2-4, with 9 positions matching TRBD1. The CDR3 is 19 amino acids. Germline V gene sequence: CDR1 MNHNS, CDR2 SASEGT. The V and J ends lost 0 bases and 0 bases, in that order; junction bases with no gene match: 9. The CDR3 nucleotides are TGTGCCAGCAGTGAAGCTGGGGACAGGGAGTTTGTAGCCAAAAACATTCAGTACTTC. It translates to CASSEAGDREFVAKNIQYF.

The chain has TRBV27 and TRBJ2-5; D unclear. V lost 10 bases and J 1 base, leaving 16 bases between the germline ends. CDR1 is MNHEY, CDR2 SMNVEV, per germline (reference sequence). The CDR3 extends over 14 amino acids. The chain's CDR3 is CATGRVPSQETQYF. In nucleotides, the CDR3 is TGTGCCACCGGTAGAGTCCCGAGCCAAGAGACCCAGTACTTC.